Each of the 20 T cell receptor beta chains below was sequenced from the same sample in a study of T cell repertoires in cytomegalovirus infection. No antigen has been assigned to these receptors. TCRdb processed the reads anew with MiXCR; each CDR3 protein has one entry. The profile shows 50,000 or so distinct CDR3 sequences, around 21% of them singletons. Sequences were derived from CD8+ T cells from cultured PBMCs, sampled from culture after CMV antigen stimulation. The source of these receptors is a human donor in good health (CMV status not recorded). Some clones in this sample may be carry-over from other donors' samples.

This clonotype was seen ten or more times. This chain joins TRBV12-5 and TRBJ2-3; no definite D call. V lost 0 bases and J lost 1, with 14 bases in between. The CDR3 length is 17 residues. CDR1 is LGHNT and CDR2 is FRNRAP in the germline V gene. CDR3 region: CASGLVLGSWGTDTQYF. CDR3 bases: TGTGCTAGTGGTTTGGTACTGGGTAGCTGGGGCACAGATACGCAGTATTTT.

In its sample, this clonotype was seen a few times. At one end, the junction sequence differs from germline, possibly due to a read error. The chain has TRBV25-1 and TRBJ1-1; no reliable D call. Germline lookup yields CDR1 MGHDK and CDR2 SYGVNS. The CDR3 runs to 13 residues. CDR3: CASSTRANPEAFF. The DNA for the CDR3 is TGTGCCAGCAGTACTCGTGCGAACCCTGAAGCTTTCTTT. Combining the CDR3 with reference TRBV25-1 and TRBJ1-1 gives the whole variable domain EADIYQTPRYLVIGTGKKITLECSQTMGHDKMYWYQQDPGMELHLIHYSYGVNSTEKGDLSSESTVSRIRTEHFPLTLESARPSHTSQYLCASSTRANPEAFFGQGTRLTVV.

This clonotype was recorded at least ten times. The chain joins TRBV11-1 to TRBJ2-7, with D perhaps TRBD1 (6 bases). Germline CDR1 and CDR2: SGHAT and FQDESV (reference sequence). CDR3 length: 13 amino acids. V gave up 1 base and J gave up 2 bases, with 6 bases separating them. This CDR3 reads CASSLDRAYEQYF. In DNA, the CDR3 is TGTGCCAGCAGCTTAGACAGGGCCTACGAGCAGTACTTC.

This chain joins TRBV29-1 and TRBJ1-1, with TRBD1 identical over 7 bases. CDR1 is SQVTM and CDR2 is ANQGSEA in the germline V gene. The CDR3 consists of 17 residues. Trimming removed 1 base from V and 1 base from J; junction bases left unmatched: 12. The CDR3 is CSVEGGGQVGSNTEAFF. Written as DNA, the CDR3 is TGCAGCGTTGAAGGAGGAGGACAGGTTGGCTCGAACACTGAAGCTTTCTTT.

This clonotype was picked up a small number of times. The genes are TRBV6-5 and TRBJ2-7; the match to TRBD2 covers 9 bases. This CDR3 is built from 15 residues. V lost 6 bases, J lost 3 bases, and 9 bases stayed unmatched. Germline V lookup: CDR1 MNHEY, CDR2 SVGAGI. The CDR3 protein is CASRPGTSRDYEQYF. The CDR3 nucleotides are TGTGCCAGCAGACCTGGGACTAGCAGAGACTACGAGCAGTACTTC.

About this clonotype: This sequence may be a read error, since a much larger clone differs from it by one base. The chain uses TRBV7-9 and TRBJ1-1; 7 nucleotides match TRBD1. This CDR3 region has 16 residues. Germline V gene data show CDR1 as SEHNR and CDR2 as FQNEAQ (reference sequence). V shed 4 bases and J 4 bases; nucleotides not matched to a gene: 12. The CDR3 is CASSSDPRGPSTEAFF. CDR3 in DNA: TGTGCCAGCAGCTCGGACCCTAGGGGGCCGAGCACTGAAGCTTTCTTT.

This clonotype has just a few counts. The CDR3 is CASSWMREDTEAFF. The CDR3 DNA follows: TGTGCCAGCAGTTGGATGAGGGAGGACACTGAAGCTTTCTTT. V usage is TRBV6-6 and J usage is TRBJ1-1; D not certain. V was trimmed by 4 bases and J by 3 bases, leaving 12 bases between them. Germline CDR1 reads MNHNY; CDR2 reads SVGAGI (reference sequence). This CDR3 spans 14 amino acids.

The chain couples TRBV27 to TRBJ2-2, with D hard to call. Germline CDR1 and CDR2: MNHEY and SMNVEV (reference sequence). V gave up 5 bases and J gave up 0 bases, with 10 bases separating them. The CDR3 sequence is 15 residues long. The CDR3 is CASSPLSTNTGELFF. The CDR3 DNA follows: TGTGCCAGCAGTCCCTTGAGTACGAACACCGGGGAGCTGTTTTTT.

This chain connects TRBV27 to TRBJ1-5; D is uncertain. Trimming stripped 6 bases from V and 7 bases from J, with 25 bases between. The CDR3 sequence is 17 residues long. Germline V gene sequence: CDR1 MNHEY, CDR2 SMNVEV (reference sequence). The CDR3: CASSPSPRAGGLQPQHF. For the CDR3, the DNA is TGTGCCAGCAGCCCGTCCCCCCGCGCGGGCGGGCTCCAGCCCCAGCATTTT.

This clonotype was detected many times. The rearrangement uses TRBV7-9 and TRBJ2-7; 7 nucleotides match TRBD2. Germline-derived CDR1 and CDR2 are SEHNR and FQNEAQ (reference sequence). The ends lost 5 bases at V and 3 bases at J; junction bases unmatched: 4. The CDR3 is 13 residues long. The CDR3 region has the DNA TGTGCCAGCAGCGCAGGGAGGGACTACGAGCAGTACTTC. This translates into CASSAGRDYEQYF.

This chain links TRBV6-2 or TRBV6-3 with TRBJ2-1, with D perhaps matching TRBD1 (6 bases). This CDR3 has 15 residues. Germline-derived CDR1 and CDR2 are MNHEY and SVGEGT. Trimming removed 6 bases at V and 5 bases at J, with 17 bases between. CDR3 sequence reads: CASRDLGQPDNEQFF. As DNA, the CDR3 is TGTGCCAGCAGAGACTTAGGACAGCCGGACAATGAGCAGTTCTTC.

The rearrangement links TRBV4-1 to TRBJ2-6, with D possibly TRBD2 on 6 matching bases. V lost 0 bases and J 0 bases, leaving 12 bases between the germline ends. The CDR3 has 18 residues. The germline gives CDR1 MGHRA, CDR2 YSYEKL. DNA for the CDR3: TGCGCCAGCAGCCAAGAGAGCGGGCATCCCTCTGGGGCCAACGTCCTGACTTTC. Translating it yields CASSQESGHPSGANVLTF.

In its sample, this clonotype was seen a few times. The genes are TRBV6-1 and TRBJ2-1; D not resolved. Per the germline V gene, CDR1 is MNHNS and CDR2 is SASEGT. This CDR3 has 12 residues. V was shortened by 7 bases and J by 15 bases, with 19 bases between the two germline ends. The CDR3 DNA reads TGTGCCAGCACCCTACGACGGCCCCCCCTGTTCTTC. Amino acids: CASTLRRPPLFF.

V and J are TRBV2 and TRBJ1-4; D gene ambiguous. CDR1 is SNHLY, CDR2 FYNNEI, per germline. CDR3 length: 13 residues. The V end lost 2 bases, the J end lost 8 bases, and 9 bases lay between the germline ends. The CDR3 nucleotides read TGTGCCAGCAGTGAATATCGAGAGGAAAAACTGTTTTTT. This sequence encodes CASSEYREEKLFF.

This clonotype came up many times. The V gene is TRBV7-6, the J gene TRBJ1-1; 9 positions agree with TRBD1. The CDR3 is 15 residues long. With 4 bases clipped from V and 5 bases from J, the junction kept 8 bases outside the gene matches. Germline V gene sequence: CDR1 SGHVS, CDR2 FNYEAQ. The CDR3 sequence is CASSSEQGARTEAFF. DNA for the CDR3: TGTGCCAGCAGCTCCGAACAGGGGGCGAGGACTGAAGCTTTCTTT.

At least ten counts were recorded for this clonotype. The gene calls are TRBV11-2 and TRBJ1-4, with TRBD1 matching 9 bases. Germline V lookup: CDR1 SGHAT, CDR2 FQNNGV. The V and J ends lost 4 bases and 4 bases, in that order; junction bases with no gene match: 4. This CDR3 spans 15 amino acids. The CDR3 DNA reads as TGTGCCAGCAGCTGGACAGGGGCGCATAATGAAAAACTGTTTTTT. It is translated as CASSWTGAHNEKLFF.

The table lists this clonotype with many counts. The gene calls are TRBV4-1 and TRBJ2-3; 8 nucleotides align to TRBD1. This CDR3 is 16 amino acids long. Trimming at V came to 1 base and at J to 5 bases, leaving 8 bases not matched to a gene. The germline V gene encodes CDR1 MGHRA and CDR2 YSYEKL. The CDR3 loop is CASSQVTGGREDTQYF. As DNA, the CDR3 is TGCGCCAGCAGCCAAGTAACAGGGGGTCGGGAAGATACGCAGTATTTT.

The chain joins TRBV4-2 to TRBJ1-1, with 8 bases aligning to TRBD1. Trimming at V came to 1 base and at J to 2 bases, leaving 3 bases not matched to a gene. Germline CDR1 and CDR2: LGHNA and YNFKEQ. This CDR3 has 15 amino acids. This CDR3 reads CASSQVQGANTEAFF. The CDR3 coding sequence is TGTGCCAGCAGCCAAGTTCAGGGGGCAAACACTGAAGCTTTCTTT.

This clonotype appeared many times. The rearrangement links TRBV28 to TRBJ2-2; 8 bases agree with TRBD1. This CDR3 region has 14 residues. Germline CDR1 is MDHEN and CDR2 is SYDVKM. The V and J ends lost 3 bases and 3 bases, in that order; junction bases with no gene match: 0. The CDR3 is CASSLDRDTGELFF. The CDR3 DNA sequence: TGTGCCAGCAGTTTGGACAGGGACACCGGGGAGCTGTTTTTT.

In this sample, this clonotype turned up a few times. V is TRBV9 and J is TRBJ2-2; TRBD1 is a possible D gene (5 bases). V dropped 1 base and J dropped 0 bases, with 16 bases sitting between them. The CDR3 has 18 amino acids. Germline CDR1 reads SGDLS; CDR2 reads YYNGEE. The CDR3 coding sequence is TGTGCCAGCAGCGTAACCACAGGAATCAACGCGAACACCGGGGAGCTGTTTTTT. This codes for CASSVTTGINANTGELFF.